This entry is about one T cell receptor beta chain. Ten or more counts support this clonotype. Its specific antigen is unknown. Nothing much larger sits one base from this clone, and base qualities are not available. The time point label on this specimen signifies: newly diagnosed GD, antithyroid drugs for less than 3 months. For both TCR sequencing and RNA sequencing, RNA was extracted from PBMCs in TRIzol. Graves' disease was diagnosed according to American Thyroid Association guidelines. The patients came from an endocrinology department in Xi'an, China. Each patient gave about 9.1 milliliters of peripheral blood, collected in an EDTA anticoagulant tube. Ficoll Paque Plus density gradient separation was used to isolate PBMCs, and no additional T cell sorting was done. An Agilent 2100 Bioanalyzer and agarose gel were used to check RNA quality, and a NanoDrop 2000 was used to measure RNA concentration.

These data are taken from a study of regulatory T cells in long-lasting Graves disease listed by TCRdb under 2021. Turning to the overall study: Antithyroid drugs had been taken for less than 3 months by newly diagnosed Graves' disease patients. Patients with persistent Graves' disease were compared with patients with newly diagnosed Graves' disease using TCR sequencing and RNA sequencing of peripheral blood. The study was conducted in China and was registered as a clinical trial. A total of 33 samples underwent TCR sequencing, from roughly 13 patients with persistent Graves' disease and 20 or so patients with newly diagnosed Graves' disease.

What the study reported, not specific to this receptor: The small sample size was acknowledged by the authors as a limitation that may reduce accuracy. Only peripheral blood was studied, because thyroid tissue, the primary lesion, was inaccessible. Only the TCR beta chain was sequenced and analyzed. Compared with newly diagnosed patients, patients with persistent Graves' disease had lower TCR Shannon entropy and fewer highly expanded clones, which suggests clonal expansion. Preferential use of TRBV28, TRBJ1-2 and TRBJ2-5 was observed in persistent disease, whereas TRBV20-1 and TRBJ2-1 were favored in newly diagnosed disease. A larger number of public clonotypes was shared among persistent patients (under 3,000) than among newly diagnosed patients (around 890).

Libraries were made using multiplex PCR. The sample was run on an Illumina HiSeq 4000. TCR beta libraries were built with iRepertoire HTBI primers and Arm-PCR amplification of CDR3 regions. Gel purification was performed on PCR products prior to sequencing. As for how the authors treated the data: A total of 62 TRBV and approximately 15 TRBJ segments were identified across samples and were used for gene usage analysis of CDR3 amino acid clonotypes. COPE and FqMerger were used to merge filtered high-quality paired reads into contigs. BLAST was used to align contigs to IMGT TRBV, TRBD and TRBJ reference genes, with CDR3 defined following IMGT. Any clonotype with a frequency above 0.1% was counted as a highly expanded clone. Repertoire diversity was measured by Shannon entropy, and V-J evenness by the Gini coefficient. A clonotype found in more than one individual was treated as public. TCRdb's own reprocessing of the public reads used fastp at Q25 and MiXCR and kept productive beta chains. A single entry per CDR3 protein holds the most common genes and DNA from its merged rows. The V and J calls follow TCRdb's processing rather than the paper's. Recorded for this sample are more than 450,000 distinct CDR3 sequences; around 15% of them occurred a single time. The ten largest clones represent about 12% of the sample.

V is pared back by 6 bases and J by 4 bases, with 16 bases lying between the germline termini. According to the germline V gene, CDR1 reads SNHLY and CDR2 reads FYNNEI. Including cysteine and phenylalanine, the CDR3 has 14 amino acids. Only the CDR3 DNA is retained, 42 bases long and in frame from the first base. The same data also went into a second study, on T cells in Graves' hyperthyroidism and ophthalmopathy. Per that second paper: A patient counted as having stable Graves' hyperthyroidism if no progression to ophthalmopathy occurred over 18 months of follow-up. Hyperthyroidism patients were newly diagnosed, with disease duration under 2 months, and aged 18 to 65 years. The study excluded patients with uncontrolled infections, other autoimmune diseases, pregnancy or lactation. Diagnoses relied on clinical symptoms, serum thyroxine and TRAb, thyroid ultrasound and orbital computed tomography. The first round of RT-PCR for the TCR CDR3 was performed with the HTBI primer set and the Qiagen OneStep RT-PCR kit. Most expanded thyroid clonotypes (frequency above 0.001) were also detected in blood, a finding suggesting that blood repertoires may reflect thyroid immune responses. In cross-validation, a model built on a 13 V-J signature told ophthalmopathy apart from stable hyperthyroidism with less than 90% sensitivity and about 81% specificity, and in testing the same model reached 80%/75%. In validation, progression to ophthalmopathy was predicted by the model with roughly 69% sensitivity and just over 72% specificity, a median of roughly six months before onset. A discovery cohort of fewer than 110 patients, roughly 45 with Graves' ophthalmopathy and 55 to 60 with stable Graves' hyperthyroidism, was used to find distinguishing TCR V-J signatures. Prospective prediction of ophthalmopathy was tested in an independent validation cohort consisting of some 18 hyperthyroidism patients and 15 or so patients who later progressed to ophthalmopathy. The 95 to 100 discovery patients were divided at random into training and test sets in a 7:3 ratio. The study also compared thyroid tissue and blood T-cell repertoires from a handful of Graves' hyperthyroidism patients. After sampling, hyperthyroidism patients received methimazole starting at 30 mg daily, and ophthalmopathy patients received high-dose intravenous methylprednisolone. A second multiplex PCR round built the libraries, followed by size selection and purification. Libraries were sequenced paired-end with 100 bp reads on an Illumina HiSeq2000. Raw data were processed with SOAPnuke, discarding reads with adapters, uncalled bases, mean Phred below 15, or no exact constant-primer or identifier match. High-quality paired reads were merged with COPE v1.2.5, and unique nucleotide sequences were defined as clonotypes. Clonotypes were aligned to IMGT TRBV, TRBD and TRBJ reference segments using MiTCR v1.1. The analysis included only V-J combinations with a frequency above 0.0001, which together covered 99.2% of the repertoires. A TCS score was defined as the ratio of F50 (clonal expansion) to E x V (chaos), with BLOSUM62-based TCRdist applied between CDR3 peptides within each V-J. Welch's t-statistics and random forest reduced around 510 V-J features to 13, which were used in a naive Bayes classifier (R e1071). No statistical method was used to fix the sample size in advance, and group allocation was not hidden from the investigators. TCR Vbeta CDR3 sequencing of 120 to 150 peripheral blood samples (fewer than 45 ophthalmopathy, 70 to 85 hyperthyroidism and around 17 progressor patients) is reported in the paper.

The sample was peripheral blood mononuclear cells (PBMCs), taken at new diagnosis, from a patient treated with antithyroid drugs. The receptor comes from a man aged 40-49 years with Graves disease. Donor details come from another sample of the same person, matched by shared clones. The chain was built from TRBV2 and TRBJ2-7; the D gene is possibly TRBD1 or TRBD2, with 5 bases matching each. CDR3 sequence: CASSRDGSSYEQYF. The DNA sequence follows: TGTGCCAGCAGCCGGGACGGATCTAGTTACGAGCAGTACTTC. Extended through the reference TRBV2 and TRBJ2-7 proteins, this CDR3 yields the full variable domain: EPEVTQTPSHQVTQMGQEVILRCVPISNHLYFYWYRQILGQKVEFLVSFYNNEISEKSEIFDDQFSVERPDGSNFTLKIRSTKLEDSAMYFCASSRDGSSYEQYFGPGTRLTVT.